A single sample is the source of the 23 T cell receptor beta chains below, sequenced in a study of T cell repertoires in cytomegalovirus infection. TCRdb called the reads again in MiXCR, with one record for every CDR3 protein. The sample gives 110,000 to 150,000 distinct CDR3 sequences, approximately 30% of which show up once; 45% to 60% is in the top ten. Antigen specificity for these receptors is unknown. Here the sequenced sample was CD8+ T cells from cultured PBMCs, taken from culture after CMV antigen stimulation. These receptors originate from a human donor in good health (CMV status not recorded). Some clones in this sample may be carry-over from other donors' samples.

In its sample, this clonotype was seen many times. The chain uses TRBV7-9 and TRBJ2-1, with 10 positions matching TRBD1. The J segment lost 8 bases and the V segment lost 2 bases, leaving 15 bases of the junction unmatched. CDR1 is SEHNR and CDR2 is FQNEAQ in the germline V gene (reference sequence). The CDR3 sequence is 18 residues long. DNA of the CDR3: TGTGCCAGCAGCTTAAGCGACAGGGGGCGCTTATGGCTTGATGAGCAGTTCTTC. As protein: CASSLSDRGRLWLDEQFF.

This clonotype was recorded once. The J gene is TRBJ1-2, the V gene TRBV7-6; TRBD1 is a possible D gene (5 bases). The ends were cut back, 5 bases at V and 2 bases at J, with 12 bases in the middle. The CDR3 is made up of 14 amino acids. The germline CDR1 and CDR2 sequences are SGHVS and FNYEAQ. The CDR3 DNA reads TGTGCCAGCAGCGTCGACAGCACAAACTATGGCTACACCTTC. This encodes CASSVDSTNYGYTF.

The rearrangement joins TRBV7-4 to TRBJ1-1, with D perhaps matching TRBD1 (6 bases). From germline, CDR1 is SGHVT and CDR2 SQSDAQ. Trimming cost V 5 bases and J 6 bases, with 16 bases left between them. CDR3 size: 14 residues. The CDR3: CASSPPDRLAEAFF. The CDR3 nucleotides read TGTGCCAGCAGCCCACCCGACAGGTTGGCTGAAGCTTTCTTT.

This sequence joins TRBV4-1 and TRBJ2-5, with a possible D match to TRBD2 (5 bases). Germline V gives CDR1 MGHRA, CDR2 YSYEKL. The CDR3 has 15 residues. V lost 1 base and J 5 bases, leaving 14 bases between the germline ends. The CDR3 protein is CASSQGLGVRETQYF. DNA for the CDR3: TGCGCCAGCAGCCAAGGGCTCGGGGTGAGGGAGACCCAGTACTTC.

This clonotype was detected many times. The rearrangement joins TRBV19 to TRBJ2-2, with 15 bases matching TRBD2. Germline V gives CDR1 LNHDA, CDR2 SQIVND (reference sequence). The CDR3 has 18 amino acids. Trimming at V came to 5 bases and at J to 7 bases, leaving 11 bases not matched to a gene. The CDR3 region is CASSAGLAGGPVGGELFF. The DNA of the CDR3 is TGTGCCAGTAGTGCGGGACTAGCGGGGGGTCCGGTCGGCGGGGAGCTGTTTTTT.

CDR3 residues: CASSLEGAGYWETQYF. CDR3 sequence (DNA): TGTGCCAGCAGCTTGGAGGGCGCAGGGTATTGGGAGACCCAGTACTTC. The chain carries TRBV5-5 and TRBJ2-5; possible D gene TRBD1, 5 bases. V was clipped by 0 bases and J by 5 bases, with 17 bases between them. Germline-derived CDR1 and CDR2 are SGHKS and YYEKEE (reference sequence). The CDR3 has 16 residues.

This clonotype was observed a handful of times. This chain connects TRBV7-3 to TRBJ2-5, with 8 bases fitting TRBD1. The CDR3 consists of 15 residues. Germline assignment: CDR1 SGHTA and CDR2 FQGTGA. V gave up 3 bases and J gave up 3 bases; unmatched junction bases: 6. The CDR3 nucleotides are TGTGCCAGCAGCTTCCCTGAGACAGGGGAAGAGACCCAGTACTTC. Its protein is CASSFPETGEETQYF. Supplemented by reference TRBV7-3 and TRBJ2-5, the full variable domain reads GAGVSQTPSNKVTEKGKYVELRCDPISGHTALYWYRQSLGQGPEFLIYFQGTGAADDSGLPNDRFFAVRPEGSVSTLKIQRTERGDSAVYLCASSFPETGEETQYFGPGTRLLVL.

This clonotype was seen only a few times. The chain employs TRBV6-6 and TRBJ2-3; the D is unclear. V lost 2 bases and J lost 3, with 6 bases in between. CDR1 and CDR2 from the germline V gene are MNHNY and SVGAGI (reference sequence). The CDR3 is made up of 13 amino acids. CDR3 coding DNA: TGTGCCAGCAGTTACCGTGGGACAGATACGCAGTATTTT. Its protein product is CASSYRGTDTQYF.

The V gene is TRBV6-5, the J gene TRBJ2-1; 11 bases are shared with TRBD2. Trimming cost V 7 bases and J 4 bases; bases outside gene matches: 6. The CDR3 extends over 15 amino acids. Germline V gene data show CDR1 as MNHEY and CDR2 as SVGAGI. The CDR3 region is CASTLLAGEYNEQFF. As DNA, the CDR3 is TGTGCCAGCACCCTACTAGCGGGGGAATACAATGAGCAGTTCTTC.

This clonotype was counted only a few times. CDR3 bases: TGCGCCAGCAGCCAAGGACGTTCACCCCTCCACTTT. Encoded protein: CASSQGRSPLHF. The chain is built from TRBV4-1 and TRBJ1-6; unclear D gene. V shed 1 base and J shed 9 bases, with 4 bases lying between them. The CDR3 spans 12 residues. CDR1 MGHRA and CDR2 YSYEKL come from the germline V gene.

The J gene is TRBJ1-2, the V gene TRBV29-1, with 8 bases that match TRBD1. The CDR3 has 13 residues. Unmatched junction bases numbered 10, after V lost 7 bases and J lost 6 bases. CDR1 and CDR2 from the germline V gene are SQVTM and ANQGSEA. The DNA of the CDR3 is TGCAGCGGGGGAATGGACAGGGTGAATGGCTACACCTTC. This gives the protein CSGGMDRVNGYTF.

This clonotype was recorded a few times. The CDR3 here is CASSLGPSGGPYEQYF. For the CDR3, the DNA is TGTGCCAGCAGCTTGGGCCCTAGCGGGGGCCCCTACGAGCAGTACTTC. The rearrangement uses TRBV7-6 and TRBJ2-7, with 10 positions matching TRBD2. V lost 3 bases to trimming and J lost 2 bases; unmatched junction nucleotides: 7. There are 16 residues in the CDR3. Germline CDR1 is SGHVS and CDR2 is FNYEAQ.

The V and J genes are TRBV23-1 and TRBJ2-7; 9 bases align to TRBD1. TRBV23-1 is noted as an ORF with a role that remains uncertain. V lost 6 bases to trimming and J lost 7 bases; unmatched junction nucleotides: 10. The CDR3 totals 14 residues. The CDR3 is CASSPGQGHLEQYF. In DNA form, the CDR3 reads TGCGCCAGCAGCCCGGGACAGGGCCACCTGGAGCAGTACTTC.

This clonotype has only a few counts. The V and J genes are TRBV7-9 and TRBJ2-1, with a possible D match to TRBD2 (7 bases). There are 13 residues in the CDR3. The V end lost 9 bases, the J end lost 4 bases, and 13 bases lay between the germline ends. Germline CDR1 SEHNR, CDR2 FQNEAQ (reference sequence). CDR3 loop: CARGGATYNEQFF. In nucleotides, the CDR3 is TGTGCCAGAGGGGGGGCAACTTACAATGAGCAGTTCTTC. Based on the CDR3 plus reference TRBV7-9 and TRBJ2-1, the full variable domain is DTGVSQNPRHKITKRGQNVTFRCDPISEHNRLYWYRQTLGQGPEFLTYFQNEAQLEKSRLLSDRFSAERPKGSFSTLEIQRTEQGDSAMYLCARGGATYNEQFFGPGTRLTVL.

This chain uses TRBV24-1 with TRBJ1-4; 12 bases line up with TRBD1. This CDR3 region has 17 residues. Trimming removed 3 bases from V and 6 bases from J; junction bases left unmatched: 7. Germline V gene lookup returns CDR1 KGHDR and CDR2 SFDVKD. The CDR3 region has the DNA TGTGCCACCAGTGATGTCCCGGGACAGGGGGCGGATGAAAAACTGTTTTTT. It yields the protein CATSDVPGQGADEKLFF.

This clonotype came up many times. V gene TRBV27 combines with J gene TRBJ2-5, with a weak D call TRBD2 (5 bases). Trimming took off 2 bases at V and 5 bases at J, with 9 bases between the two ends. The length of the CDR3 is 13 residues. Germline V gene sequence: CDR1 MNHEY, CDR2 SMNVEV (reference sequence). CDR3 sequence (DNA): TGTGCCAGCAGTTTAGCCCGCGGGGAGACCCAGTACTTC. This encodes CASSLARGETQYF.

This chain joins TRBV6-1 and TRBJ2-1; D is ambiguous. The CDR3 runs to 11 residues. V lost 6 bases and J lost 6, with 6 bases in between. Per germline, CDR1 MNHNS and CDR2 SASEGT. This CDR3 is CASRFGNEQFF. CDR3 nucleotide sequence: TGTGCCAGCAGATTCGGCAATGAGCAGTTCTTC.

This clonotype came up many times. CDR3 in DNA: TGTGCCAGCACCGGGGGCAAACAAGAGACCCAGTACTTC. The encoded protein is CASTGGKQETQYF. The J gene is TRBJ2-5, the V gene TRBV7-9; D is tentatively TRBD1 or TRBD2 (6 bases each). Trimming removed 7 bases at V and 2 bases at J, with 11 bases between. CDR1 is SEHNR and CDR2 is FQNEAQ in the germline V gene (reference sequence). The CDR3 runs to 13 residues.

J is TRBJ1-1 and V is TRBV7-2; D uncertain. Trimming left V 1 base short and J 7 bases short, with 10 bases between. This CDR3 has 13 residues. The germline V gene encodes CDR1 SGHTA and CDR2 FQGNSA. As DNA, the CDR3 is TGTGCCAGCAGCTTAGTGGGCTGGGATGAAGCTTTCTTT. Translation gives CASSLVGWDEAFF.

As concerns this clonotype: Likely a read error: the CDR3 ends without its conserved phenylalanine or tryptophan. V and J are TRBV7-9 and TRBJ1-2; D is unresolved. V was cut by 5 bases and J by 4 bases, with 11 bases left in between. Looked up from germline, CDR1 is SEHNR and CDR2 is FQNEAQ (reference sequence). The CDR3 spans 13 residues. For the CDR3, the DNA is TGTGCCAGCAGCCACCCCCTTGCCTATGGCTACACCCTC. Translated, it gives CASSHPLAYGYTL.

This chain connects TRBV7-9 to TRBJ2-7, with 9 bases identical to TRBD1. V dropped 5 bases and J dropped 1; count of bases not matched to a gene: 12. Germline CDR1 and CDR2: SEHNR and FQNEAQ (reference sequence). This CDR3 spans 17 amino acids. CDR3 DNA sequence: TGTGCCAGCAGCCCTCAGACAGGGGGTGTTAAGTCCTACGAGCAGTACTTC. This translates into CASSPQTGGVKSYEQYF.

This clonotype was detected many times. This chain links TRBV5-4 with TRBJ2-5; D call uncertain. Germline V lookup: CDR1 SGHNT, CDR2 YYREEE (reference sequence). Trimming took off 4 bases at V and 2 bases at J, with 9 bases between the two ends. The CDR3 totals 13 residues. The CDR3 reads CASSIGSQETQYF. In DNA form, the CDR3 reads TGTGCCAGCAGCATCGGATCTCAAGAGACCCAGTACTTC.

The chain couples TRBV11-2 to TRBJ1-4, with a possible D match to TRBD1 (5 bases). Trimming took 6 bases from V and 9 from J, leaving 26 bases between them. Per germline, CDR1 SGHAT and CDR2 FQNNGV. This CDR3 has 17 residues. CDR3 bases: TGTGCCAGCAGTCTAGGGAACCGGGGCTCGAGGCACCAAAAACTGTTTTTT. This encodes CASSLGNRGSRHQKLFF.